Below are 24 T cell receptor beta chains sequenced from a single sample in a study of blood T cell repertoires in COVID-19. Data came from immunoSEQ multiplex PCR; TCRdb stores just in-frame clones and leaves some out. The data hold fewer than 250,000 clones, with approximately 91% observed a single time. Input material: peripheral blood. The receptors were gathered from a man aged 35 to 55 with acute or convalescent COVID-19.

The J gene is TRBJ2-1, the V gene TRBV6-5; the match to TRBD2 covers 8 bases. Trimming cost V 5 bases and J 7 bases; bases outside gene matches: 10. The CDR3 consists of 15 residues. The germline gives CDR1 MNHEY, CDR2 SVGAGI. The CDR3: CASSPRAGVGNEQFF. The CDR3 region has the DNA TGTGCCAGCAGTCCTCGAGCGGGAGTGGGTAATGAGCAGTTCTTC.

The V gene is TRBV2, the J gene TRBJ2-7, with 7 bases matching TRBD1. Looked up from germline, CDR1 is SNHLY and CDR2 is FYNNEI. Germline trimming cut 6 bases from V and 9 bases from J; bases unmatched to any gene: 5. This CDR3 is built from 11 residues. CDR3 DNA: TGTGCCAGCAGCTACGACAGGGCGCAGTACTTC. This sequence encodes CASSYDRAQYF.

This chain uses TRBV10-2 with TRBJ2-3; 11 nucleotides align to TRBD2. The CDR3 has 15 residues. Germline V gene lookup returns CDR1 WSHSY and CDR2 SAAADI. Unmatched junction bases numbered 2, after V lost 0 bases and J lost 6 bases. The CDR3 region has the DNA TGCGCCAGCAGTGAGTCGGTAGCGGGGGGGGATACGCAGTATTTT. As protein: CASSESVAGGDTQYF.

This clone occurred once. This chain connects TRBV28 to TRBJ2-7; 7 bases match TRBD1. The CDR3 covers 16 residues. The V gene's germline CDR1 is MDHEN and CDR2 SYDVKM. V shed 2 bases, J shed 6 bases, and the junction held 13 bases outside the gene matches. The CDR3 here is CASSLPTRTGVGEQYF. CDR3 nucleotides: TGTGCCAGCAGTTTACCTACTCGGACAGGTGTCGGCGAGCAGTACTTC.

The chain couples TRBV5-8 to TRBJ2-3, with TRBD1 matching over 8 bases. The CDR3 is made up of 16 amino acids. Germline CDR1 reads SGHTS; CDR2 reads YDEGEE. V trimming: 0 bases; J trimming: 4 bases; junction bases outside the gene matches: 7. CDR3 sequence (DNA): TGTGCCAGCAGCTTGGAAGGGAACAGGGGGGCAGATACGCAGTATTTT. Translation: CASSLEGNRGADTQYF.

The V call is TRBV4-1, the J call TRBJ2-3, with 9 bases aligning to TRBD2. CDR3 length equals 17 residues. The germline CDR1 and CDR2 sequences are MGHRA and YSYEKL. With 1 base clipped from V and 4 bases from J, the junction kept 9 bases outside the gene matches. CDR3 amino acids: CASSQGRGLARPDTQYF. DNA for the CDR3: TGCGCCAGCAGCCAAGGGAGGGGACTAGCCCGACCAGATACGCAGTATTTT.

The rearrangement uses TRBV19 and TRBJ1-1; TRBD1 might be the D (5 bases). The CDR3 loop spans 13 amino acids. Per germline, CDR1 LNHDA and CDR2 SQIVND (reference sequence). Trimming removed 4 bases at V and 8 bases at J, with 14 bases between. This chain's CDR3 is CASSRGRGAEAFF. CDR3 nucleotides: TGTGCCAGTAGTAGGGGAAGGGGTGCGGAAGCTTTCTTT. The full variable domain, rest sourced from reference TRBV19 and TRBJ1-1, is DGGITQSPKYLFRKEGQNVTLSCEQNLNHDAMYWYRQDPGQGLRLIYYSQIVNDFQKGDIAEGYSVSREKKESFPLTVTSAQKNPTAFYLCASSRGRGAEAFFGQGTRLTVV.

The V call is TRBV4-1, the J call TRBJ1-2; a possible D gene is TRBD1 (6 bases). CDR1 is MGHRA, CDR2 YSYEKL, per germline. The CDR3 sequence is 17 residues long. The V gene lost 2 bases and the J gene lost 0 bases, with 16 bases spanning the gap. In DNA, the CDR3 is TGCGCCAGCAGCCAACTCGGGGGGCAGGCAGCTAACTATGGCTACACCTTC. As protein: CASSQLGGQAANYGYTF.

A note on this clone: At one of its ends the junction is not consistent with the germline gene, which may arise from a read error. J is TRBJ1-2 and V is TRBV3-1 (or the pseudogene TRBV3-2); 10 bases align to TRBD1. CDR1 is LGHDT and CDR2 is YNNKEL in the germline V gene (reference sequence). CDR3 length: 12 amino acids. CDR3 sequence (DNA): TGTGCCAGCAGCCCGAGACAGGGGGCGAGGTTCTTC. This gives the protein CASSPRQGARFF.

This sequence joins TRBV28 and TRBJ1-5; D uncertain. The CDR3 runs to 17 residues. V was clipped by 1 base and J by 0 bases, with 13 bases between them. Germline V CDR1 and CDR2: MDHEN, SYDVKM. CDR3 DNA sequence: TGTGCCAGCAGTTTATTGGCAGGATTGTATAGCAATCAGCCCCAGCATTTT. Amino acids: CASSLLAGLYSNQPQHF.

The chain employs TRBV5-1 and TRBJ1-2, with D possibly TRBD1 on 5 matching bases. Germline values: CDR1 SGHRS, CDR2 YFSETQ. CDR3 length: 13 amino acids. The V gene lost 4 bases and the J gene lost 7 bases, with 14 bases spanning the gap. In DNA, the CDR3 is TGCGCCAGCAGCCCGGCGGGGCAGGGTGGCTACACCTTC. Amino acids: CASSPAGQGGYTF.

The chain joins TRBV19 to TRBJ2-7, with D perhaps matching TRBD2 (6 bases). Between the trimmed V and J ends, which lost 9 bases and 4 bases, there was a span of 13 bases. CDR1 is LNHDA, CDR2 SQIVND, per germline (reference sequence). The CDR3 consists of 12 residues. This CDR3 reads CASRDSTYEQYF. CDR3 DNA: TGTGCCAGCCGGGACTCCACGTACGAGCAGTACTTC.

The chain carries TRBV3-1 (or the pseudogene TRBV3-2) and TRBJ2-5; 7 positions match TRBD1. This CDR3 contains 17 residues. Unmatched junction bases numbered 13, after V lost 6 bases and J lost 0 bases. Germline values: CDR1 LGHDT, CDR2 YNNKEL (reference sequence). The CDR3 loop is CASSPFGGGQYQETQYF. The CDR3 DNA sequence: TGTGCCAGCAGTCCTTTTGGTGGGGGACAGTACCAAGAGACCCAGTACTTC.

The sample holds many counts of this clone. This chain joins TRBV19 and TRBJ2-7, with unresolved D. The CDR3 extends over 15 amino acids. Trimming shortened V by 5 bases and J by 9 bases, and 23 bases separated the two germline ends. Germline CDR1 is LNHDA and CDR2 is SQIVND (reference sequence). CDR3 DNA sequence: TGTGCCAGTAGTCCGACCGGTACATCTATAAGAGGGCAGTACTTC. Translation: CASSPTGTSIRGQYF.

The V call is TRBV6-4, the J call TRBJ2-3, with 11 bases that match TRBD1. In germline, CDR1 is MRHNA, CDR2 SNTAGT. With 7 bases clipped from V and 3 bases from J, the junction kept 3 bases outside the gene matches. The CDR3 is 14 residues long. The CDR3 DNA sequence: TGTGCCAGCACCGGACAGGGGGCGACAGATACGCAGTATTTT. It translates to CASTGQGATDTQYF.

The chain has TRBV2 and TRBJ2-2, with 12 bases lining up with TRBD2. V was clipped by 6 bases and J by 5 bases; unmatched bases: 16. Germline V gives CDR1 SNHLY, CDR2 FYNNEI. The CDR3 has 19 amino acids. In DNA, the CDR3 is TGTGCCAGCAGCACAACAACCACTTCTAGCGGGGGGGAAACCGGGGAGCTGTTTTTT. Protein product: CASSTTTTSSGGETGELFF.

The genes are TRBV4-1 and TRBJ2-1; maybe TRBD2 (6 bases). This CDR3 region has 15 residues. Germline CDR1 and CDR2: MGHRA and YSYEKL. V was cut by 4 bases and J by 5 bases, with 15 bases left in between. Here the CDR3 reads CASSLLGTQNNEQFF. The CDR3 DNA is TGCGCCAGCAGCCTCCTCGGGACTCAAAACAATGAGCAGTTCTTC.

CDR3 region: CSVRGGYRDGSYEQYF. The CDR3 DNA is TGCAGCGTCCGAGGGGGCTACCGGGACGGCTCCTACGAGCAGTACTTC. This chain uses TRBV29-1 with TRBJ2-7; 7 nucleotides line up with TRBD1. CDR1 is SQVTM and CDR2 is ANQGSEA in the germline V gene. This CDR3 is built from 16 residues. With V trimmed by 6 bases and J by 0 bases, 14 bases remained unmatched.

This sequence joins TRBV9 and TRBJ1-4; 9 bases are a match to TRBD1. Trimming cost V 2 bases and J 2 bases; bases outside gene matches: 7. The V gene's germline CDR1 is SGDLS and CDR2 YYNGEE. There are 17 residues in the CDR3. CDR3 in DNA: TGTGCCAGCAGCGTGGGGACAGGGCGGGCGACTAATGAAAAACTGTTTTTT. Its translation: CASSVGTGRATNEKLFF.

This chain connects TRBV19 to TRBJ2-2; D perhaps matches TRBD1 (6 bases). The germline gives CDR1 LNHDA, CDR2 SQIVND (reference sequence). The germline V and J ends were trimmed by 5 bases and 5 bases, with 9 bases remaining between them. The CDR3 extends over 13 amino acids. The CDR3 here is CASSLTGTGELFF. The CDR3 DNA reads TGTGCCAGTAGTTTGACAGGAACCGGGGAGCTGTTTTTT.

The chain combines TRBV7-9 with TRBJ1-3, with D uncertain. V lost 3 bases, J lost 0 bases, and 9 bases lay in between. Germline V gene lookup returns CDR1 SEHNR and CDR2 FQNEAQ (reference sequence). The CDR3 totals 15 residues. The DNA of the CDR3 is TGTGCCAGCAGCTTGCGGGTATACTCTGGAAACACCATATATTTT. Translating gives CASSLRVYSGNTIYF.

The CDR3 protein is CASSLAREWENTEAFF. The CDR3 DNA sequence: TGTGCCAGCAGCTTAGCCAGGGAATGGGAGAACACTGAAGCTTTCTTT. The chain links TRBV11-1 to TRBJ1-1; D may be TRBD1 (5 bases). Trimming removed 0 bases at V and 1 base at J, with 12 bases between. Germline CDR1 is SGHAT and CDR2 is FQDESV (reference sequence). The CDR3 sequence is 16 residues long.

The CDR3 nucleotides are TGTGCCAGCAGCTTAGCCCCAGTTGAAGCTTTCTTT. Amino acids: CASSLAPVEAFF. The genes are TRBV11-1 and TRBJ1-1; D is unresolved. Trimming left V 0 bases short and J 7 bases short, with 6 bases between. Germline loops: CDR1 SGHAT, CDR2 FQDESV (reference sequence). The CDR3 runs to 12 residues.

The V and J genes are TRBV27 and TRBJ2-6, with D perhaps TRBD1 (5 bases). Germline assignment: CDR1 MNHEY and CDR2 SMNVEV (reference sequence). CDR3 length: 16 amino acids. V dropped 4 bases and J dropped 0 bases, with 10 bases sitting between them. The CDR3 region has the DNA TGTGCCAGCAGTTCCCTTGACAGCTCTGGGGCCAACGTCCTGACTTTC. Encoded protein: CASSSLDSSGANVLTF.